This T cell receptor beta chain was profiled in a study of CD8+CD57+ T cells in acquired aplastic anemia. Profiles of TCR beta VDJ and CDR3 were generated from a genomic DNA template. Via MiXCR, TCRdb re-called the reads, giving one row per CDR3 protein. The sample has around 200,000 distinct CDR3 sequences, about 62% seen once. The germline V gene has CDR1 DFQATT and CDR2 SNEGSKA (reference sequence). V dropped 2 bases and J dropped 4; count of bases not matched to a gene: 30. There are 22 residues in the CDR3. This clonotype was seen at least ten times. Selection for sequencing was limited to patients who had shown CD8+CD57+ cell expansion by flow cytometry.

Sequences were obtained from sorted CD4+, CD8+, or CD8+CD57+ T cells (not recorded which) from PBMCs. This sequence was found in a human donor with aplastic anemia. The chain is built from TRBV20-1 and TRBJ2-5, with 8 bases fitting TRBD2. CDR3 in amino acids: CSARSELAELGGAPGMGETQYF. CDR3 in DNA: TGCAGTGCTAGATCTGAACTAGCGGAATTAGGGGGAGCCCCAGGGATGGGAGAGACCCAGTACTTC.